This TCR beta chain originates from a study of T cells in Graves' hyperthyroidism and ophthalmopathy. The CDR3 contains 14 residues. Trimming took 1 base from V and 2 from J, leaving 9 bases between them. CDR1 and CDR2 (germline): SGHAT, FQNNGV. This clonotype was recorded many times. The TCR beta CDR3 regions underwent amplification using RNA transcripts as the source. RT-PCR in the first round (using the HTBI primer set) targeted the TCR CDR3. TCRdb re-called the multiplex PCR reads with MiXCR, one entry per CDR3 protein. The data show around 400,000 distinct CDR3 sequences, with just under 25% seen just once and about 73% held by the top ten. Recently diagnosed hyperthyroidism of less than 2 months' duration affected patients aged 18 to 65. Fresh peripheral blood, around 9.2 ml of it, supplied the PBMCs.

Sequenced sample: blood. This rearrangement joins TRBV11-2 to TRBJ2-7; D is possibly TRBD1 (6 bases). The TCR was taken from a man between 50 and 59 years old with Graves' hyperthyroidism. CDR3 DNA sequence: TGTGCCAGCAGCTTAGGTACAGGGCCCTACGAGCAGTACTTC. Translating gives CASSLGTGPYEQYF.